The 10 T cell receptor beta chains given below trace back to one sample, sequenced in a study of cytomegalovirus exposure and HLA in healthy donors. Primers for the PCR totalled 60 Vbeta and 13 Jbeta. The data were produced by immunoSEQ multiplex PCR, yet TCRdb's version contains in-frame clones alone and is incomplete. The sample table sets out roughly 100,000 clones. Input material: PBMCs. The receptors were sampled from a man aged 35-49 years in good health and CMV-seronegative.

Comments on this clone: Other DNA sequences in this sample translate to the same CDR3. This rearrangement joins TRBV6-5 to TRBJ2-7, with D perhaps TRBD1 (6 bases). CDR1 and CDR2 from the germline V gene are MNHEY and SVGAGI. This CDR3 has 14 amino acids. Trimming shortened V by 6 bases and J by 2 bases, and 14 bases separated the two germline ends. CDR3 in DNA: TGTGCCAGCAGCTCCGTCGCAGGGGCCTACGAGCAGTACTTC. Protein product: CASSSVAGAYEQYF.

The chain uses TRBV5-1 and TRBJ2-5, with D uncertain. Trimming cost V 4 bases and J 0 bases, with 10 bases left between them. CDR3 length: 14 amino acids. The germline V gene has CDR1 SGHRS and CDR2 YFSETQ. The CDR3 DNA reads as TGCGCCAGCAGCCTCGTCCCAGACCAAGAGACCCAGTACTTC. Its protein product is CASSLVPDQETQYF.

This chain links TRBV2 with TRBJ2-2; no clear D. Germline V gives CDR1 SNHLY, CDR2 FYNNEI. CDR3 length equals 15 residues. Trimming took off 2 bases at V and 2 bases at J, with 9 bases between the two ends. CDR3 bases: TGTGCCAGCAGTGAAACTGACTTCAACACCGGGGAGCTGTTTTTT. This sequence encodes CASSETDFNTGELFF.

This sequence joins TRBV7-2 and TRBJ1-4, with D perhaps TRBD1 (5 bases). CDR3 size: 16 residues. Looked up from germline, CDR1 is SGHTA and CDR2 is FQGNSA. Trimming stripped 4 bases from V and 0 bases from J, with 12 bases between. CDR3: CASSSRATATNEKLFF. CDR3 DNA sequence: TGTGCCAGCAGCTCCCGGGCGACAGCAACTAATGAAAAACTGTTTTTT.

This chain connects TRBV7-2 to TRBJ2-7; D is possibly TRBD1 (5 bases). V was shortened by 2 bases and J by 5 bases, with 13 bases between the two germline ends. Germline V lookup: CDR1 SGHTA, CDR2 FQGNSA. The CDR3 is made up of 14 amino acids. The chain's CDR3 is CASSLTDIAHEQYF. The DNA for the CDR3 is TGTGCCAGCAGCTTAACGGACATAGCCCACGAGCAGTACTTC. Combining the CDR3 with reference TRBV7-2 and TRBJ2-7 gives the whole variable domain GAGVSQSPSNKVTEKGKDVELRCDPISGHTALYWYRQSLGQGLEFLIYFQGNSAPDKSGLPSDRFSAERTGGSVSTLTIQRTQQEDSAVYLCASSLTDIAHEQYFGPGTRLTVT.

V usage is TRBV10-3 and J usage is TRBJ1-2, with D tentatively TRBD1 (6 bases). This CDR3 has 13 residues. With 6 bases removed from V and 3 bases from J, the gap between germline ends came to 11 bases. Germline loops: CDR1 ENHRY, CDR2 SYGVKD. The CDR3 nucleotides read TGTGCCATCAGCGCACAGGGTGACTATGGCTACACCTTC. As protein: CAISAQGDYGYTF.

The chain employs TRBV28 and TRBJ1-3; 8 bases align to TRBD1. Germline V lookup: CDR1 MDHEN, CDR2 SYDVKM. V shed 3 bases, J shed 4 bases, and the junction held 11 bases outside the gene matches. CDR3 size: 17 residues. DNA for the CDR3: TGTGCCAGCAGTTTTGGCCTCGGACAGGGCGCCGGAAACACCATATATTTT. Translated, it gives CASSFGLGQGAGNTIYF.

This chain uses TRBV4-3 with TRBJ2-5, with 9 bases aligning to TRBD2. Gene TRBJ2-7 matches the end of the DNA better, so the J call may be wrong. This CDR3 comprises 15 residues. Germline CDR1 is LGHNA and CDR2 is YSLEER. CDR3 in DNA: TGCGCCAGCAGCCAGGTAGCGGGGGCCCTATACGAGCAGTACTTC. Amino acid sequence: CASSQVAGALYEQYF.

The gene calls are TRBV5-1 and TRBJ1-1; 7 positions agree with TRBD1. V was clipped by 4 bases and J by 4 bases; unmatched bases: 4. This CDR3 is 13 amino acids long. Germline loops: CDR1 SGHRS, CDR2 YFSETQ. CDR3 sequence reads: CASSGGTATEAFF. CDR3 nucleotide sequence: TGCGCCAGCAGCGGAGGGACAGCCACTGAAGCTTTCTTT.

The chain links TRBV27 to TRBJ1-1, with 9 bases fitting TRBD1. Germline lookup yields CDR1 MNHEY and CDR2 SMNVEV (reference sequence). J was trimmed by 0 bases and V by 6 bases; bases with no gene match: 8. CDR3 length: 16 amino acids. The CDR3 bases are TGTGCCAGCAGGCGGACAGGGGTGGGTGTGAACACTGAAGCTTTCTTT. This sequence encodes CASRRTGVGVNTEAFF.